The 11 T cell receptor beta chains listed next were all sequenced from one sample in a study of blood T cell repertoires in COVID-19. Repertoires were generated with immunoSEQ multiplex PCR, while TCRdb's copy carries only in-frame clones and drops some. The sample yields 150,000 to 200,000 clones, about 86% seen once. Sequencing was carried out using peripheral blood. The source is a man aged 30 to 39 with active or convalescent COVID-19.

This clone has more than one count but fewer than ten. The V gene is TRBV2, the J gene TRBJ1-2; D call uncertain. The CDR3 spans 12 residues. V lost 6 bases to trimming and J lost 6 bases, with 11 bases between them. Per germline, CDR1 SNHLY and CDR2 FYNNEI. In DNA, the CDR3 is TGTGCCAGCAGCTCGTCGGGGAATGGCTACACCTTC. This encodes CASSSSGNGYTF.

V and J are TRBV28 and TRBJ2-2, with a weak D call TRBD1 (6 bases). CDR1 and CDR2 from the germline V gene are MDHEN and SYDVKM. This CDR3 is 17 amino acids long. The ends were cut back, 2 bases at V and 1 base at J, with 14 bases in the middle. The DNA for the CDR3 is TGTGCCAGCAGTTTAAGGTCCTGGGACAAGAACACCGGGGAGCTGTTTTTT. Translated, it gives CASSLRSWDKNTGELFF.

The chain has TRBV9 and TRBJ2-1; the D gene is possibly TRBD1 (6 bases). The CDR3 extends over 14 amino acids. Trimming left V 4 bases short and J 3 bases short, with 11 bases between. Germline CDR1 reads SGDLS; CDR2 reads YYNGEE. Here the CDR3 reads CASSPGQIYNEQFF. CDR3 DNA sequence: TGTGCCAGCAGCCCAGGACAGATCTACAATGAGCAGTTCTTC.

The chain employs TRBV7-9 and TRBJ2-5, with 13 bases lining up with TRBD2. Germline V CDR1 and CDR2: SEHNR, FQNEAQ (reference sequence). The CDR3 sequence is 16 residues long. The junction had 8 bases not matched to a gene; V was cut back by 5 bases and J by 5 bases. The CDR3, as DNA: TGTGCCAGCAGCCCCACTAGCGGGAGGGATCGGGAGACCCAGTACTTC. Its translation is CASSPTSGRDRETQYF. The full variable domain, completed using reference TRBV7-9 and TRBJ2-5, is DTGVSQNPRHKITKRGQNVTFRCDPISEHNRLYWYRQTLGQGPEFLTYFQNEAQLEKSRLLSDRFSAERPKGSFSTLEIQRTEQGDSAMYLCASSPTSGRDRETQYFGPGTRLLVL.

This chain uses TRBV30 with TRBJ1-5; D may be TRBD1 (5 bases). This CDR3 has 14 amino acids. From germline, CDR1 is GTSNPN and CDR2 SVGIG (reference sequence). V was pared by 2 bases and J by 4 bases, with 12 bases between. Here the CDR3 reads CAWSSQGPNQPQHF. CDR3 nucleotides: TGTGCCTGGAGTAGCCAGGGCCCGAATCAGCCCCAGCATTTT.

This CDR3 is CASSWAGTSTRYEQYF. In DNA, the CDR3 is TGTGCCAGCAGCTGGGCCGGGACTAGCACGCGGTACGAGCAGTACTTC. The gene calls are TRBV11-2 and TRBJ2-7, with 9 bases matching TRBD2. The CDR3 runs 16 residues. Germline lookup yields CDR1 SGHAT and CDR2 FQNNGV. J gave up 4 bases and V 4 bases, and 11 bases lay outside the gene matches.

V gene TRBV5-6 combines with J gene TRBJ2-5, with TRBD2 matching over 10 bases. With 3 bases clipped from V and 1 base from J, the junction kept 3 bases outside the gene matches. Germline CDR1 is SGHDT and CDR2 is YYEEEE. The CDR3 is 15 residues long. The CDR3 reads CASSWASGSQETQYF. CDR3 coding DNA: TGTGCCAGCAGCTGGGCTAGCGGGAGCCAAGAGACCCAGTACTTC.

V and J are TRBV2 and TRBJ1-2, with 8 bases aligning to TRBD1. CDR3 length: 18 amino acids. Germline loops: CDR1 SNHLY, CDR2 FYNNEI. The V gene end was trimmed by 6 bases and the J gene end by 8 bases; junction bases not matched to a gene: 23. CDR3 protein: CASSSAAGTGAGAVGYTF. The CDR3 DNA reads as TGTGCCAGCAGCTCCGCCGCGGGGACAGGAGCCGGGGCGGTCGGCTACACCTTC.

V and J are TRBV10-2 and TRBJ2-7; 16 nucleotides align to TRBD2. Germline CDR1 reads WSHSY; CDR2 reads SAAADI. V shed 6 bases and J 0 bases; nucleotides not matched to a gene: 14. This CDR3 region has 20 residues. The CDR3 spells CASRVTNPGLAGGSSYEQYF. CDR3 DNA sequence: TGCGCCAGCAGAGTTACAAACCCGGGACTAGCGGGAGGGAGCTCCTACGAGCAGTACTTC.

The chain recombines TRBV30 with TRBJ1-6, with 8 bases that match TRBD1. V dropped 4 bases and J dropped 6; count of bases not matched to a gene: 2. The germline gives CDR1 GTSNPN, CDR2 SVGIG (reference sequence). There are 13 residues in the CDR3. CDR3 nucleotide sequence: TGTGCCTGGAAACAGGGGGGTAATTCACCCCTCCACTTT. Residues: CAWKQGGNSPLHF. The full variable domain, completed using reference TRBV30 and TRBJ1-6, is SQTIHQWPATLVQPVGSPLSLECTVEGTSNPNLYWYRQAAGRGLQLLFYSVGIGQISSEVPQNLSASRPQDRQFILSSKKLLLSDSGFYLCAWKQGGNSPLHFGNGTRLTVT.

J is TRBJ2-7 and V is TRBV7-8, with a weak D call TRBD1 (6 bases). V lost 5 bases to trimming and J lost 3 bases, with 14 bases between them. The germline V gene has CDR1 SGHVS and CDR2 FQNEAQ. There are 14 residues in the CDR3. In DNA form, the CDR3 reads TGTGCCAGCAGCACAAGACAGGACAGCTACGAGCAGTACTTC. Amino acids: CASSTRQDSYEQYF. The full variable domain, with the rest looked up from reference TRBV7-8 and TRBJ2-7, is GAGVSQSPRYKVAKRGQDVALRCDPISGHVSLFWYQQALGQGPEFLTYFQNEAQLDKSGLPSDRFFAERPEGSVSTLKIQRTQQEDSAVYLCASSTRQDSYEQYFGPGTRLTVT.